This T cell receptor beta chain was profiled in a study of cytomegalovirus exposure and HLA in healthy donors. V was pared by 0 bases and J by 1 base, with 10 bases between. The CDR3 is 15 amino acids. Germline values: CDR1 SGHRS, CDR2 YFSETQ. PCR primers comprised 60 Vbeta and 13 Jbeta primers. Using immunoSEQ multiplex PCR, the repertoire was profiled, and TCRdb retains in-frame clones only, with some absent. The sample has around 100,000 clones; 60% to 80% are singletons. This clonotype was sampled from a man younger than 30 in good health and CMV-seropositive. The sequencing input was PBMCs. This chain uses TRBV5-1 with TRBJ1-1; D gene unclear. The CDR3 nucleotides read TGCGCCAGCAGCTTGGTGGGCAGTGGGAACACTGAAGCTTTCTTT. This translates into CASSLVGSGNTEAFF.